One and the same sample provided the 28 T cell receptor beta chains below, sequenced in a study of cytomegalovirus exposure and HLA in healthy donors. Primers: 60 Vbeta forward and 13 Jbeta reverse. The method was immunoSEQ multiplex PCR; TCRdb's version includes in-frame clones alone and lacks a portion of them. The sample lists around 180,000 clones, roughly 85% occurring once. Sample: PBMCs. These TCRs come from a woman aged 40 to 55 in good health and CMV-seronegative.

The rearrangement uses TRBV25-1 and TRBJ2-1; TRBD1 aligns across 8 bases. The CDR3 covers 16 residues. In germline, CDR1 is MGHDK, CDR2 SYGVNS. J was trimmed by 0 bases and V by 1 base; bases with no gene match: 2. CDR3 residues: CASSEWTGSSYNEQFF. DNA for the CDR3: TGTGCCAGCAGTGAATGGACAGGGAGCTCCTACAATGAGCAGTTCTTC.

This rearrangement joins TRBV30 to TRBJ2-5, with 8 bases identical to TRBD2. V trimming: 3 bases; J trimming: 2 bases; junction bases outside the gene matches: 5. Per germline, CDR1 GTSNPN and CDR2 SVGIG (reference sequence). The CDR3 spans 14 residues. CDR3 coding DNA: TGTGCCTGGAGGGTCGGCGGGGGGCAAGAGACCCAGTACTTC. Translated: CAWRVGGGQETQYF.

V is TRBV7-9 and J is TRBJ1-2, with 8 positions matching TRBD1. V trimming: 2 bases; J trimming: 5 bases; junction bases outside the gene matches: 7. Germline values: CDR1 SEHNR, CDR2 FQNEAQ (reference sequence). The CDR3 loop spans 15 amino acids. CDR3 coding DNA: TGTGCCAGCAGCTTAAGTGGACAGGGAACTTATGGCTACACCTTC. Its translation: CASSLSGQGTYGYTF. The whole variable domain, filled in from reference TRBV7-9 and TRBJ1-2, reads DTGVSQNPRHKITKRGQNVTFRCDPISEHNRLYWYRQTLGQGPEFLTYFQNEAQLEKSRLLSDRFSAERPKGSFSTLEIQRTEQGDSAMYLCASSLSGQGTYGYTFGSGTRLTVV.

A single count supports this clone. V and J are TRBV4-2 and TRBJ1-2; D is perhaps TRBD1 (5 bases). Per the germline V gene, CDR1 is LGHNA and CDR2 is YNFKEQ. This CDR3 is 15 amino acids long. V dropped 0 bases and J dropped 2 bases, with 10 bases sitting between them. CDR3 loop: CASSQEGGRNYGYTF. CDR3 sequence (DNA): TGTGCCAGCAGCCAAGAGGGGGGAAGGAACTATGGCTACACCTTC.

This clone has only one observation. The chain links TRBV19 to TRBJ1-5, with D uncertain. The CDR3 contains 14 residues. Trimming took off 3 bases at V and 2 bases at J, with 8 bases between the two ends. The germline gives CDR1 LNHDA, CDR2 SQIVND (reference sequence). CDR3 bases: TGTGCCAGTAGTATCTCAGGCGGCAATCAGCCCCAGCATTTT. Its translation: CASSISGGNQPQHF.

The J gene is TRBJ1-1, the V gene TRBV6-1; D unclear. The CDR3 covers 15 residues. Germline CDR1 and CDR2: MNHNS and SASEGT. Trimming took off 7 bases at V and 0 bases at J, with 15 bases between the two ends. As DNA, the CDR3 is TGTGCCAGCACTAAAGCCCCGGGAGTGAACACTGAAGCTTTCTTT. Its translation is CASTKAPGVNTEAFF.

This clone was counted a few times. The chain carries TRBV2 and TRBJ1-4, with D hard to call. Germline CDR1 and CDR2: SNHLY and FYNNEI. V was clipped by 5 bases and J by 8 bases, with 12 bases between them. This CDR3 has 13 amino acids. DNA of the CDR3: TGTGCCAGCAGTACCCACAGCGGGGAAAAACTGTTTTTT. This encodes CASSTHSGEKLFF.

The chain uses TRBV6-5 and TRBJ1-1; D gene unclear. The CDR3 runs 14 residues. V lost 7 bases to trimming and J lost 3 bases, with 15 bases between them. CDR1 MNHEY and CDR2 SVGAGI come from the germline V gene. The CDR3 region is CASTERPTYTEAFF. The CDR3 DNA is TGTGCCAGCACTGAACGCCCGACATACACTGAAGCTTTCTTT.

The chain uses TRBV27 and TRBJ2-4; tentative D call: TRBD2 (5 bases). The length of the CDR3 is 13 residues. Per the germline V gene, CDR1 is MNHEY and CDR2 is SMNVEV (reference sequence). The V gene lost 3 bases and the J gene lost 8 bases, with 11 bases spanning the gap. The CDR3 spells CASSFEGGDIQYF. CDR3 nucleotides: TGTGCCAGCAGTTTCGAGGGTGGGGACATTCAGTACTTC.

This clone occurred a few times. The chain recombines TRBV9 with TRBJ2-7, with 11 nucleotides matching TRBD2. CDR1 is SGDLS and CDR2 is YYNGEE in the germline V gene. V trimming: 3 bases; J trimming: 0 bases; junction bases outside the gene matches: 2. This CDR3 has 15 residues. The CDR3 nucleotides are TGTGCCAGCAGCGCCACTAGCGGGAGCTCCTACGAGCAGTACTTC. Translated: CASSATSGSSYEQYF. Together with reference TRBV9 and TRBJ2-7, the CDR3 gives the full variable domain: DSGVTQTPKHLITATGQRVTLRCSPRSGDLSVYWYQQSLDQGLQFLIQYYNGEERAKGNILERFSAQQFPDLHSELNLSSLELGDSALYFCASSATSGSSYEQYFGPGTRLTVT.

V is TRBV13 and J is TRBJ1-1, with TRBD1 matching over 11 bases. Unmatched junction bases numbered 11, after V lost 5 bases and J lost 0 bases. CDR1 and CDR2 (germline): PRHDT, FYEKMQ (reference sequence). The CDR3 runs 18 residues. The CDR3: CASSQRTGGAWMNTEAFF. In DNA, the CDR3 is TGTGCCAGCAGCCAACGGACAGGGGGCGCTTGGATGAACACTGAAGCTTTCTTT.

V is TRBV9 and J is TRBJ1-1, with D unresolved. Looked up from germline, CDR1 is SGDLS and CDR2 is YYNGEE. This CDR3 has 16 amino acids. V was shortened by 0 bases and J by 0 bases, with 12 bases between the two germline ends. This CDR3 reads CASSVGAEIMNTEAFF. The DNA of the CDR3 is TGTGCCAGCAGCGTAGGGGCTGAAATTATGAACACTGAAGCTTTCTTT.

The CDR3 bases are TGTGCCAGCAGACGCACGGGGGGGCGGGGGCTGTTTTTT. Amino acid sequence: CASRRTGGRGLFF. The chain links TRBV27 to TRBJ2-2, with 8 positions matching TRBD2. The ends lost 6 bases at V and 13 bases at J; junction bases unmatched: 10. The V gene's germline CDR1 is MNHEY and CDR2 SMNVEV (reference sequence). CDR3 size: 13 residues.

This chain connects TRBV5-6 to TRBJ2-7, with 7 bases identical to TRBD1. With 4 bases clipped from V and 7 bases from J, the junction kept 11 bases outside the gene matches. Germline CDR1 and CDR2: SGHDT and YYEEEE. This CDR3 is 14 amino acids long. The CDR3 sequence is CASSIRGGWEEQYF. CDR3 DNA sequence: TGTGCCAGCAGCATTCGAGGGGGCTGGGAAGAGCAGTACTTC.

V usage is TRBV20-1 and J usage is TRBJ1-1; D is unclear. CDR3 size: 11 residues. The V and J ends lost 5 bases and 3 bases respectively, with 7 bases between them. Germline V gene sequence: CDR1 DFQATT, CDR2 SNEGSKA (reference sequence). The CDR3 sequence is CSAPSYTEAFF. CDR3 nucleotide sequence: TGCAGTGCTCCTAGTTACACTGAAGCTTTCTTT.

The CDR3 region has the DNA TGCGCCAGCAGCTCGACAGGGCACGGCACAGATACGCAGTATTTT. This encodes CASSSTGHGTDTQYF. This chain uses TRBV5-1 with TRBJ2-3; 7 bases line up with TRBD1. CDR1 is SGHRS and CDR2 is YFSETQ in the germline V gene. The V segment lost 3 bases and the J segment 1 base; nucleotides outside the gene matches: 5. The CDR3 loop spans 15 amino acids.

This chain uses TRBV6-6 with TRBJ2-2; TRBD2 matches at 8 bases. Unmatched junction bases numbered 5, after V lost 5 bases and J lost 6 bases. In germline, CDR1 is MNHNY, CDR2 SVGAGI (reference sequence). The CDR3 consists of 14 residues. The DNA of the CDR3 is TGTGCCAGCAGTCCCGGACTAGCTCCCGGGGAGCTGTTTTTT. The encoded protein is CASSPGLAPGELFF.

The V gene is TRBV5-5, the J gene TRBJ2-7, with TRBD2 identical over 8 bases. CDR3 length: 14 residues. From germline, CDR1 is SGHKS and CDR2 YYEKEE (reference sequence). With V trimmed by 5 bases and J by 3 bases, 7 bases remained unmatched. This CDR3 reads CASRPREGIYEQYF. DNA for the CDR3: TGTGCCAGCAGACCCCGGGAGGGTATCTACGAGCAGTACTTC.

This chain joins TRBV9 and TRBJ2-3; 12 nucleotides align to TRBD2. This CDR3 region has 17 residues. CDR1 is SGDLS and CDR2 is YYNGEE in the germline V gene. The junction had 7 bases not matched to a gene; V was cut back by 0 bases and J by 5 bases. CDR3 loop: CASSVAPSGGAGDTQYF. CDR3 sequence (DNA): TGTGCCAGCAGCGTAGCTCCTAGCGGGGGGGCGGGAGATACGCAGTATTTT.

The chain has TRBV6-5 and TRBJ2-5, with D hard to call. The J call is doubtful: the DNA matches TRBJ2-7 better. CDR3 length: 16 residues. Per the germline V gene, CDR1 is MNHEY and CDR2 is SVGAGI. The CDR3 region has the DNA TGTGCCAGCAGTTACTCGGTCCCTACGGTCCCCTACGAGCAGTACTTC. This encodes CASSYSVPTVPYEQYF.

The DNA of the CDR3 is TGTGCCAGCAGCTCTAGCGGGAGGGAATACAATGAGCAGTTCTTC. Encoded protein: CASSSSGREYNEQFF. V usage is TRBV5-6 and J usage is TRBJ2-1; TRBD2 aligns across 12 bases. This CDR3 contains 15 residues. Looked up from germline, CDR1 is SGHDT and CDR2 is YYEEEE. V shed 3 bases and J 4 bases; nucleotides not matched to a gene: 2.

J is TRBJ2-1 and V is TRBV30, with D perhaps TRBD2 (6 bases). V lost 1 base and J lost 11, with 18 bases in between. Germline V lookup: CDR1 GTSNPN, CDR2 SVGIG (reference sequence). The CDR3 extends over 14 amino acids. In nucleotides, the CDR3 is TGTGCCTGGAGTGGAAGGGACTCCCCAGAGAAGCAGTTCTTC. Translation: CAWSGRDSPEKQFF.

V and J are TRBV5-4 and TRBJ1-4; TRBD1 aligns across 8 bases. This CDR3 comprises 16 residues. CDR1 and CDR2 from the germline V gene are SGHNT and YYREEE (reference sequence). Trimming took 4 bases from V and 8 from J; bases not matched to a gene: 13. The CDR3 loop reads CASSLGQGRGGEKLFF. The CDR3 coding sequence is TGTGCCAGCAGCCTAGGACAGGGCCGGGGAGGAGAAAAACTGTTTTTT.

The CDR3 loop reads CASSLAVLPGTIYEQYF. The DNA of the CDR3 is TGCGCCAGCAGCTTGGCCGTTCTCCCCGGGACTATCTACGAGCAGTACTTC. The chain recombines TRBV5-1 with TRBJ2-7; 7 nucleotides align to TRBD2. V was pared by 0 bases and J by 3 bases, with 12 bases of the junction left unmatched. The CDR3 runs 17 residues. CDR1 and CDR2 (germline): SGHRS, YFSETQ.

The chain carries TRBV5-1 and TRBJ1-1; D perhaps matches TRBD1 (5 bases). The CDR3 is 13 amino acids. Trimming cost V 2 bases and J 4 bases, with 9 bases left between them. CDR1 SGHRS and CDR2 YFSETQ come from the germline V gene. This chain's CDR3 is CASSLLGATEAFF. Here the CDR3 DNA reads TGCGCCAGCAGCTTATTAGGGGCCACTGAAGCTTTCTTT.

The chain employs TRBV7-2 and TRBJ2-5; D uncertain. The V gene's germline CDR1 is SGHTA and CDR2 FQGNSA. With 4 bases removed from V and 5 bases from J, the gap between germline ends came to 11 bases. This CDR3 spans 13 amino acids. For the CDR3, the DNA is TGTGCCAGCAGCTATTCGTCCGAGGAGACCCAGTACTTC. Its protein is CASSYSSEETQYF. Drawing the rest from reference TRBV7-2 and TRBJ2-5, the complete variable domain is GAGVSQSPSNKVTEKGKDVELRCDPISGHTALYWYRQSLGQGLEFLIYFQGNSAPDKSGLPSDRFSAERTGGSVSTLTIQRTQQEDSAVYLCASSYSSEETQYFGPGTRLLVL.

This clone was counted a few times. This chain uses TRBV10-3 with TRBJ2-7; possible D gene TRBD2, 6 bases. CDR3 size: 14 residues. Germline values: CDR1 ENHRY, CDR2 SYGVKD. V was cut by 5 bases and J by 3 bases, with 14 bases left in between. The CDR3 reads CAISRGTLDYEQYF. DNA of the CDR3: TGTGCCATCAGTCGAGGGACTTTGGACTACGAGCAGTACTTC.

The rearrangement links TRBV6-5 to TRBJ2-7; D gene uncertain. The length of the CDR3 is 14 residues. Germline CDR1 MNHEY, CDR2 SVGAGI. The V gene lost 4 bases and the J gene lost 0 bases, with 10 bases spanning the gap. CDR3 nucleotides: TGTGCCAGCAGTTTCGTACGCGGCTCCTACGAGCAGTACTTC. It is translated as CASSFVRGSYEQYF.